The present T cell receptor beta chain was sequenced within a study of blood T cell repertoires in COVID-19 (dated by TCRdb to 2018 to 2021). With respect to the entire study: Samples covering the acute and convalescent phases of COVID-19 were provided by collaborators in the United States, Italy and Spain. Subjects who had been exposed to COVID-19, were actively infected with it, or had recovered from it provided the deeply sampled blood TCRbeta repertoires that made up the dataset. The samples were drawn from the first 160 participants of the ongoing ImmuneRACE study and from some 1,300 subjects provided by 6 global collaborators. A freely available public database, intended as a resource for researchers studying the immune response to SARS-CoV-2, is where the repertoires were released. The material from the prospective study consisted of cDNA or gDNA derived from T cells, B-cell-depleted T cells, or PBMCs. Nearly every sample came with metadata listing a de-identified subject ID, COVID-19 status, age in years and sex. HLA class I and class II types, where available, came from metadata supplied by the sample provider rather than from assay-based typing.

The immunoSEQ Assay, a bias-controlled multiplex PCR, was used to amplify TCRbeta CDR3 regions from genomic DNA. In the source study's methods: Within the assay, amplification of reference gene primers was used to estimate how many nucleated cells each sample contained. Sequence reads were collapsed and filtered to measure the absolute abundance of every unique TCRbeta CDR3 rearrangement. Productive Simpson clonality was computed per sample as the square root of Simpson's diversity index over productive rearrangements. As stored in TCRdb, this immuneACCESS dataset retains in-frame rearrangements with V and J assigned. A fraction of the clones does not appear; measured against another copy, unresolved V genes explain less than half of the discrepancy, and the remainder lacks a known reason. V, J and clone size derive from that table, while D and trimming were established from the DNA sequence. The sample table shows around 290,000 clones, and around 89% are seen once. The leading ten clones occupy about 4.6% of the sample.

Broad study findings and their caveats: The quantity of clinical and demographic metadata differed by source and by participant and was supplied without curation.

V sheds 3 bases and J sheds 1 base, leaving 12 bases between their ends. According to the germline V gene, CDR1 reads KGHSH and CDR2 reads LQKENI. Including the terminal cysteine and phenylalanine, the CDR3 comprises 15 residues. Just CDR3 DNA is preserved here, 45 bases in frame from base 1. Whole blood was collected in K2EDTA tubes by collaborating institutions according to the institutions' own protocols. Collaborator samples were shipped for TCRbeta analysis as frozen whole blood, isolated PBMCs, or DNA extracted from either sample type. For this clone: There is no known antigen for this receptor. No much larger clonotype is one base removed from it; base qualities were not supplied.

This TCR was recovered from a man between 40 and 49 years old with acute or convalescent COVID-19. The sample comprised peripheral blood. The chain employs TRBV18 and TRBJ1-1; the D gene cannot be named for sure. The DNA sequence is given as TGTGCCAGCTCACCGGAGGAATGGGGGAACACTGAAGCTTTCTTT. Its amino acids are CASSPEEWGNTEAFF.